This TCR beta chain originates from a study of tumor-infiltrating lymphocytes in oesophageal squamous cell carcinoma (TCRdb year 2016). To prepare the library, PCR was applied. Sequencing was performed on an Illumina HiSeq 2000. Through fastp at Q25 and MiXCR, TCRdb rebuilt clones from the public reads, retaining in-frame beta chains. Rows merge per CDR3 protein into single entries with the most common DNA and genes. Here the sample has around 20,000 distinct CDR3 sequences; 35% to 50% occur a single time. The top ten clonotypes cover around 30% of the sample. This clonotype was seen more than once but under ten times. Which antigen it targets is not known. Base-call qualities are not available, and no considerably larger clone is one nucleotide away. CDR1 and CDR2 were assigned from the germline V gene as SGHVS and FQNEAQ. The CDR3 sequence holds 11 residues, the cysteine and phenylalanine included. Only the CDR3 region is kept as DNA, spanning 33 bases read in frame from base 1.

The specimen was esophageal tumor tissue. This sequence was found in a male donor with esophageal squamous cell carcinoma. The chain links TRBV7-8 with TRBJ2-5; no D segment can be confidently identified. Gene TRBJ2-1 matches the end of the DNA better, so the J call may be wrong. CDR3 sequence: CASSLEDEQFF. The sequenced DNA is TGTGCCAGCAGCTTAGAGGATGAGCAGTTCTTC.